This T cell receptor beta chain was recovered during a study of beta chain features in type 1 diabetes (dated by TCRdb to 2016 to 2018). In terms of the full investigation: Mean age, gender distribution, total cell number and subset yield were not different between patients and healthy donors. Regulatory and stem cell-like memory subsets were obtained from only 8 patients and about eight healthy donors, while naive and central memory subsets were obtained from all 30 or so donors. The study compared TCRB repertoires of sorted circulating CD4+ T cell subsets between recently diagnosed type 1 diabetes patients and matched healthy donors. A total of around 110,000,000 sorted cells were examined across all samples, and RNA yield correlated strongly with the number of cells per subset. General study outcomes and caveats: Shorter templates might have been favored by PCR, but patient and control samples were amplified and corrected together, so both groups would have been affected equally by any skew. A moderate but significant shortening of TCRB CDR3 length was observed in type 1 diabetes patients in all four CD4+ subsets. At VDJ recombination sites, patients with type 1 diabetes made fewer insertions and deleted more nucleotides, a pattern implying thymic rearrangement abnormalities. Naive, central memory and regulatory TCRB repertoires appeared to be more similar among patients than among healthy donors. Sequencing cDNA rather than genomic DNA could over-represent highly expressing activated cells, although activation and CD3 levels did not differ between groups. HLA sub-analyses involved small numbers of individuals, so any influence of HLA type on TCRB rearrangement remained unresolved.

This clone turned up a few times. Its antigen remains unidentified. Nothing much larger sits one base from this clone, and base qualities are not available. Other nucleotide sequences from this sample produce the same CDR3. The High Capacity cDNA Reverse Transcription Kit was used to reverse transcribe all of the isolated RNA, meaning that expressed TCRB transcripts were what got sequenced. Deep immunoSEQ sequencing was applied to naive, central memory and regulatory T cell samples, giving an average of about 3.8 million total reads per sample. Sorted cells were lysed in RLT buffer and RNA was extracted with DNase-treated RNeasy Micro or Mini kits, depending on cell number. Each cell subset was processed on its own to prevent cross-contamination, while patient and healthy donor samples were processed together. Using the immunoSEQ multiplex PCR, TCRB sequences were amplified from cDNA into 87-bp fragments spanning the CDR3 region. Amplicons were sequenced on the Illumina HiSeq platform. Per the authors' processing: Synthetic template baselines were used to correct PCR bias computationally, reads within Hamming distance 2 were collapsed together, and singletons that could not be merged were discarded. Reads were aligned to IMGT to assign V, D and J genes, CDR3 length, and insertions or deletions at six rearrangement sites. Within each subset, clonotype counts were normalized to sorted cell number, and only after that were true diversity and Gini coefficients computed with the tcR R package. The overlap coefficient, calculated on TCRB nucleotide sequences, was used to quantify repertoire sharing. Out-of-frame TCRB sequences from naive cells were analyzed as a proxy for the pre-selection repertoire. TCRdb re-hosts the immuneACCESS table, in-frame sequences only. Its copies lack some clones; in the studies checked, an unresolved V gene accounts for under half of them, and the cause for the rest is not known. V and J calls and clone size are as listed in that table; D and trimming were resolved from the DNA. Recorded for this sample are 640,000 or so clones; around an eighth of them occurred a single time. 0.02% to 0.025% of the sample is taken by the ten largest.

A single peripheral blood draw of about 120 mL on average was collected from each donor into heparinised tubes. Naive, central memory, regulatory and stem cell-like memory CD4+ T cells were sorted on a BD FACSAria II using a panel including CD45RO, CCR7, CD25, CD127, CD95 and CD27. A purity above 98% was achieved for all sorted populations. Right away, PBMCs were isolated by Lymphoprep density gradient centrifugation and were stained directly, with no culture step. So that batch effects would be minimized, each experiment stained and sorted samples in pairs, pairing one healthy donor with one patient. CDR1 and CDR2 (LNHDA, SQIVND) derive from the germline V gene (reference sequence). Deletion took 4 bases off V and 3 bases off J, with a span of 9 bases between the germline ends. The CDR3, from cysteine to phenylalanine, totals 13 residues. Left in the record is the CDR3 DNA by itself, 39 bases read in frame from the first base.

This receptor was obtained from a man aged 18 to 29 with type 1 diabetes. The rearrangement joined TRBV19 to TRBJ1-1; the D gene cannot be resolved reliably. The sample taken for sequencing was naive CD4+ T cells from blood. What the cell subset or site label conveys for this sample: true naive CD4+ T cells. The CDR3 is CASSTQRDTEAFF. In nucleotides, the sequence is TGTGCCAGTAGTACACAGCGGGACACTGAAGCTTTCTTT.